This TCR beta chain was recovered during a study of response to subunit inactivated influenza vaccine. The CDR3 has 12 residues. The germline V gene has CDR1 MNHEY and CDR2 SVGEGT. Trimming pared 4 bases from V and 7 bases from J, leaving 10 bases between. A single record per CDR3 protein comes from TCRdb applying MiXCR to the RT-PCR reads. The repertoire holds about half a million distinct CDR3 sequences, with 7.5% to 8.5% as singletons. Sequences were derived from PBMCs from blood, sampled approximately 25 months after vaccination. This chain connects TRBV6-2 or TRBV6-3 to TRBJ1-1, with D hard to call. This clonotype originated in a man between 50 and 69 years old who received an inactivated influenza vaccine. The CDR3 nucleotides are TGTGCCAGCAGTTTCTGGGAAAATGAAGCTTTCTTT. Translated: CASSFWENEAFF.